This T cell receptor beta chain comes out of a study of blood T cell repertoires in COVID-19. The germline V gene encodes CDR1 SGHRS and CDR2 YFSETQ. The CDR3 loop spans 11 amino acids. V shed 0 bases and J shed 7 bases, with 5 bases lying between them. Libraries were prepared by immunoSEQ multiplex PCR; TCRdb keeps only in-frame clonotypes and omits some of them. The sample includes about 53,000 clones, approximately 82% seen only once; the top ten take around 15%. This clone was observed once. The rearrangement joins TRBV5-1 to TRBJ2-7; D perhaps matches TRBD2 (5 bases). This receptor was identified in a human donor in a cohort sampled during active COVID-19. Sequencing was done on a sample of peripheral blood. Here the CDR3 reads CASSLAGEQYF. The CDR3 nucleotides are TGCGCCAGCAGCTTGGCGGGGGAGCAGTACTTC.